The 5 T cell receptor beta chains below all came from one sample that was sequenced in a study of T cells after yellow fever vaccination. TCRdb analysed the 5' RACE reads with MiXCR anew, one entry per CDR3 protein. The sample records hundreds of thousands of distinct CDR3 sequences, around 12% being singletons. The sequenced sample was PBMCs, obtained on the day of the yellow fever booster vaccination. The receptors were gathered from a man younger than 45 who received the YFV17D yellow fever vaccine.

This clonotype has more than one count but fewer than ten. The rearrangement uses TRBV27 and TRBJ2-7, with 7 bases aligning to TRBD2. Germline loops: CDR1 MNHEY, CDR2 SMNVEV (reference sequence). The CDR3 covers 14 residues. V shed 8 bases and J 12 bases; nucleotides not matched to a gene: 19. As DNA, the CDR3 is TGTGCCAGCTCCCCGATCGCGGGAGACAATGGGCGGTACTTC. It translates to CASSPIAGDNGRYF.

This chain joins TRBV4-3 and TRBJ2-7; tentative D call: TRBD2 (5 bases). The V end lost 3 bases, the J end lost 5 bases, and 20 bases lay between the germline ends. Germline V gene lookup returns CDR1 LGHNA and CDR2 YSLEER. The CDR3 spans 16 residues. The CDR3 DNA reads as TGCGCCAGCAGCCAGGATCCGGGGAGTATGAGGAACGAGCAGTACTTC. Residues: CASSQDPGSMRNEQYF.

In this sample, this clonotype turned up many times. The V and J genes are TRBV10-3 and TRBJ2-7, with TRBD2 matching over 8 bases. Trimming took 8 bases from V and 2 from J; bases not matched to a gene: 2. CDR3 length: 12 residues. Per the germline V gene, CDR1 is ENHRY and CDR2 is SYGVKD. CDR3 loop: CAIGAGAYEQYF. CDR3 DNA sequence: TGTGCCATCGGAGCGGGAGCCTACGAGCAGTACTTC.

The chain employs TRBV7-2 and TRBJ1-5; tentative D call: TRBD1 (5 bases). The germline V gene encodes CDR1 SGHTA and CDR2 FQGNSA. The length of the CDR3 is 16 residues. V was cut by 1 base and J by 1 base, with 11 bases left in between. The CDR3 sequence is CASSLERGRSNQPQHF. The CDR3 DNA is TGTGCCAGCAGCTTAGAAAGGGGCAGGAGCAATCAGCCCCAGCATTTT.

There are a few counts of this clonotype. The chain combines TRBV30 with TRBJ2-7; a possible D gene is TRBD1 (6 bases). The germline V and J ends were trimmed by 6 bases and 2 bases, with 11 bases remaining between them. This CDR3 region has 12 residues. Germline-derived CDR1 and CDR2 are GTSNPN and SVGIG (reference sequence). The CDR3 protein is CACRTAPYEQYF. For the CDR3, the DNA is TGTGCCTGCAGGACAGCCCCCTACGAGCAGTACTTC.